The rows below give T cell receptor beta chains drawn from one sample of a study of blood T cell repertoires in COVID-19. Repertoires were generated with immunoSEQ multiplex PCR, while TCRdb's copy carries only in-frame clones and drops some. Among 220,000 or so clones listed, about 88% were seen once. The material sequenced was peripheral blood. The source of these receptors is a man between 45 and 60 years old who had recovered from COVID-19. Both conserved end residues are part of each CDR3. D genes are given only for firm matches. Not all rows give a size; the values are once, few, many and, for expanded clones, a class.

j_gene: TRBJ2-3
d_gene: TRBD2
v_gene: TRBV28
abundance: .
len: 16
CDR3aa: CASSSPGLAGTDTQYF
CDR3nt: TGTGCCAGCAGTTCTCCGGGACTAGCGGGCACAGATACGCAGTATTTT

j_gene: TRBJ2-1
d_gene: TRBD2
v_gene: TRBV19
abundance: .
len: 14
CDR3aa: CATLTRREKYEQFF
CDR3nt: TGTGCCACCTTGACTAGGCGGGAGAAATATGAGCAGTTCTTC

j_gene: TRBJ2-5
d_gene: TRBD2
v_gene: TRBV5-1
abundance: .
len: 17
CDR3aa: CASSLGGASGSQETQYF
CDR3nt: TGCGCCAGCAGCTTGGGGGGTGCTAGCGGGAGTCAAGAGACCCAGTACTTC

j_gene: TRBJ1-6
d_gene: .
v_gene: TRBV18
abundance: once
len: 16
CDR3aa: CASSPRAAGLNSPLHF
CDR3nt: TGTGCCAGCTCACCACGGGCCGCCGGCCTCAATTCACCCCTCCACTTT

j_gene: TRBJ1-5
d_gene: .
v_gene: TRBV25-1
abundance: .
len: 12
CDR3aa: CASSKGHQPQHF
CDR3nt: TGTGCCAGCAGTAAGGGGCATCAGCCCCAGCATTTT

j_gene: TRBJ2-3
d_gene: .
v_gene: TRBV6-5
abundance: .
len: 13
CDR3aa: CASSYSSGDTQYF
CDR3nt: TGTGCCAGCAGTTACAGTTCAGGGGATACGCAGTATTTT

j_gene: TRBJ2-7
d_gene: .
v_gene: TRBV28
abundance: .
len: 14
CDR3aa: CASSFRARSYEQYF
CDR3nt: TGTGCCAGCAGTTTTCGAGCACGATCCTACGAGCAGTACTTC

j_gene: TRBJ2-2
d_gene: TRBD1
v_gene: TRBV3-1/TRBV3-2
abundance: .
len: 17
CDR3aa: CASSLYRGRQNTGELFF
CDR3nt: TGTGCCAGCAGCCTCTACAGGGGTCGACAGAACACCGGGGAGCTGTTTTTT

j_gene: TRBJ1-5
d_gene: .
v_gene: TRBV30
abundance: .
len: 14
CDR3aa: CAWSVPGTGQPQHF
CDR3nt: TGTGCCTGGAGTGTACCAGGGACTGGGCAGCCCCAGCATTTT

j_gene: TRBJ1-6
d_gene: .
v_gene: TRBV5-1
abundance: .
len: 16
CDR3aa: CASSGGGSSYNSPLHF
CDR3nt: TGCGCCAGCAGCGGGGGGGGAAGCTCCTATAATTCACCCCTCCACTTT

j_gene: TRBJ1-2
d_gene: .
v_gene: TRBV7-9
abundance: .
len: 12
CDR3aa: CASSLDSYGYTF
CDR3nt: TGTGCCAGCAGCTTAGACAGCTATGGCTACACCTTC

j_gene: TRBJ2-1
d_gene: TRBD2
v_gene: TRBV19
abundance: .
len: 17
CDR3aa: CASDSRGKRESRNEQFF
CDR3nt: TGTGCCAGTGATAGCCGTGGAAAGCGGGAGTCGAGGAATGAGCAGTTCTTC

j_gene: TRBJ1-2
d_gene: .
v_gene: TRBV28
abundance: once
len: 13
CDR3aa: CASSPPGYYGYTF
CDR3nt: TGTGCCAGCAGTCCACCAGGGTACTATGGCTACACCTTC

j_gene: TRBJ2-7
d_gene: TRBD1
v_gene: TRBV29-1
abundance: .
len: 16
CDR3aa: CSVEDGGTGHPYEQYF
CDR3nt: TGCAGCGTTGAAGATGGGGGGACAGGGCATCCCTACGAGCAGTACTTC

j_gene: TRBJ2-1
d_gene: TRBD2
v_gene: TRBV10-1
abundance: few
len: 13
CDR3aa: CASSSGNQNEQFF
CDR3nt: TGCGCCAGCAGTAGCGGGAATCAGAATGAGCAGTTCTTC

j_gene: TRBJ1-2
d_gene: TRBD1
v_gene: TRBV27
abundance: .
len: 16
CDR3aa: CASSLWGDRGPAGYTF
CDR3nt: TGTGCCAGCAGTTTGTGGGGGGACAGGGGGCCAGCTGGCTACACCTTC

j_gene: TRBJ2-2
d_gene: TRBD1
v_gene: TRBV27
abundance: few
len: 14
CDR3aa: CASRRTGASGELFF
CDR3nt: TGTGCCAGCAGACGGACAGGGGCTAGCGGGGAGCTGTTTTTT

j_gene: TRBJ2-2
d_gene: .
v_gene: TRBV3-1/TRBV3-2
abundance: .
len: 14
CDR3aa: CASSRRDITGELFF
CDR3nt: TGTGCCAGCAGCCGACGGGACATCACCGGGGAGCTGTTTTTT

j_gene: TRBJ1-2
d_gene: TRBD1
v_gene: TRBV24-1
abundance: .
len: 13
CDR3aa: CATADRGNYGYTF
CDR3nt: TGTGCCACCGCAGACAGGGGAAACTATGGCTACACCTTC

j_gene: TRBJ2-7
d_gene: .
v_gene: TRBV2
abundance: .
len: 13
CDR3aa: CASILSGNYEQYF
CDR3nt: TGTGCCAGCATCCTGAGCGGAAACTACGAGCAGTACTTC

j_gene: TRBJ2-5
d_gene: .
v_gene: TRBV5-1
abundance: .
len: 14
CDR3aa: CASSSRDPGETQYF
CDR3nt: TGCGCCAGCAGCTCCAGGGATCCGGGAGAGACCCAGTACTTC

j_gene: TRBJ1-5
d_gene: .
v_gene: TRBV28
abundance: .
len: 11
CDR3aa: CASSLTKPQHF
CDR3nt: TGTGCCAGCAGTCTGACAAAGCCCCAGCATTTT

j_gene: TRBJ1-1
d_gene: .
v_gene: TRBV30
abundance: .
len: 16
CDR3aa: CAWSVSLTRRNTEAFF
CDR3nt: TGTGCCTGGAGTGTGTCCCTAACACGGAGAAACACTGAAGCTTTCTTT

j_gene: TRBJ2-7
d_gene: TRBD1
v_gene: TRBV5-1
abundance: few
len: 16
CDR3aa: CASSLLTGTGAGEQYF
CDR3nt: TGCGCCAGCAGCTTACTTACCGGGACAGGGGCCGGAGAGCAGTACTTC

j_gene: TRBJ1-1
d_gene: .
v_gene: TRBV5-4
abundance: .
len: 13
CDR3aa: CASSPTGNTEAFF
CDR3nt: TGTGCCAGCAGCCCTACAGGGAACACTGAAGCTTTCTTT

j_gene: TRBJ1-4
d_gene: TRBD1
v_gene: TRBV27
abundance: .
len: 16
CDR3aa: CASSRLSGTGGEKLFF
CDR3nt: TGTGCCAGCAGCCGTCTTTCCGGGACAGGGGGGGAAAAACTGTTTTTT

j_gene: TRBJ2-5
d_gene: TRBD1
v_gene: TRBV10-1
abundance: .
len: 15
CDR3aa: CASRDRDRELKTQYF
CDR3nt: TGCGCCAGCAGGGACCGGGACAGGGAGTTAAAGACCCAGTACTTC

j_gene: TRBJ1-4
d_gene: .
v_gene: TRBV4-1
abundance: .
len: 16
CDR3aa: CASSQGLGATNEKLFF
CDR3nt: TGCGCCAGCAGCCAAGGACTGGGAGCAACTAATGAAAAACTGTTTTTT

j_gene: TRBJ2-1
d_gene: TRBD1
v_gene: TRBV19
abundance: .
len: 15
CDR3aa: CASSLGQGAYNEQFF
CDR3nt: TGTGCCAGTAGCCTGGGACAGGGGGCCTACAATGAGCAGTTCTTC

j_gene: TRBJ2-1
d_gene: .
v_gene: TRBV28
abundance: .
len: 14
CDR3aa: CASREAGSYNEQFF
CDR3nt: TGTGCCAGCAGGGAAGCGGGCTCCTACAATGAGCAGTTCTTC

j_gene: TRBJ2-5
d_gene: .
v_gene: TRBV28
abundance: .
len: 16
CDR3aa: CASSAGGTGTQETQYF
CDR3nt: TGTGCCAGCAGTGCGGGAGGGACAGGCACCCAAGAGACCCAGTACTTC

j_gene: TRBJ1-1
d_gene: .
v_gene: TRBV10-2
abundance: .
len: 14
CDR3aa: CASSGGDSTSEAFF
CDR3nt: TGCGCCAGCAGTGGCGGCGACAGTACCTCTGAAGCTTTCTTT

j_gene: TRBJ2-5
d_gene: TRBD1
v_gene: TRBV28
abundance: .
len: 16
CDR3aa: CASSPPTGIGQETQYF
CDR3nt: TGTGCCAGCAGTCCCCCGACAGGGATCGGCCAAGAGACCCAGTACTTC

j_gene: TRBJ2-3
d_gene: .
v_gene: TRBV5-6
abundance: .
len: 15
CDR3aa: CASSLRSSGTDTQYF
CDR3nt: TGTGCCAGCAGCTTGCGGTCTAGCGGCACAGATACGCAGTATTTT

j_gene: TRBJ2-7
d_gene: .
v_gene: TRBV10-3
abundance: .
len: 14
CDR3aa: CAISDDPPGYEQYF
CDR3nt: TGTGCCATCAGTGACGATCCCCCGGGCTACGAGCAGTACTTC

j_gene: TRBJ2-1
d_gene: .
v_gene: TRBV30
abundance: .
len: 11
CDR3aa: CAFRDYNEQFF
CDR3nt: TGTGCCTTCCGGGACTACAATGAGCAGTTCTTC

j_gene: TRBJ2-1
d_gene: TRBD1
v_gene: TRBV6-2/TRBV6-3
abundance: .
len: 15
CDR3aa: CASSWDRALYNEQFF
CDR3nt: TGTGCCAGCAGTTGGGACAGGGCCCTCTACAATGAGCAGTTCTTC

j_gene: TRBJ2-1
d_gene: .
v_gene: TRBV11-2
abundance: .
len: 17
CDR3aa: CASRHYRDTLWGNEQFF
CDR3nt: TGTGCCAGCAGACACTACCGGGACACCCTTTGGGGCAATGAGCAGTTCTTC

j_gene: TRBJ1-5
d_gene: .
v_gene: TRBV27
abundance: .
len: 15
CDR3aa: CASSSAGGGNQPQHF
CDR3nt: TGTGCCAGCAGTTCGGCCGGAGGAGGCAATCAGCCCCAGCATTTT

j_gene: TRBJ2-1
d_gene: .
v_gene: TRBV10-1
abundance: .
len: 16
CDR3aa: CASSEQFLASYNEQFF
CDR3nt: TGCGCCAGCAGTGAGCAGTTCCTAGCGTCCTACAATGAGCAGTTCTTC

j_gene: TRBJ1-3
d_gene: TRBD1
v_gene: TRBV18
abundance: .
len: 17
CDR3aa: CASSYRDRGSAGNTIYF
CDR3nt: TGTGCCAGCTCATACCGGGACAGGGGAAGCGCTGGAAACACCATATATTTT

j_gene: TRBJ1-1
d_gene: .
v_gene: TRBV29-1
abundance: .
len: 12
CDR3aa: CSVGGGIAEAFF
CDR3nt: TGCAGCGTTGGGGGGGGGATAGCTGAAGCTTTCTTT

j_gene: TRBJ2-5
d_gene: .
v_gene: TRBV18
abundance: .
len: 13
CDR3aa: CASSPRQQETQYF
CDR3nt: TGTGCCAGCTCACCACGACAGCAAGAGACCCAGTACTTC

j_gene: TRBJ2-2
d_gene: TRBD2
v_gene: TRBV18
abundance: .
len: 19
CDR3aa: CASSPLPPPSGIGTGELFF
CDR3nt: TGTGCCAGCTCACCCCTCCCACCCCCCAGCGGGATTGGCACCGGGGAGCTGTTTTTT

j_gene: TRBJ1-1
d_gene: .
v_gene: TRBV9
abundance: .
len: 15
CDR3aa: CASRGFTGRGTEAFF
CDR3nt: TGTGCCAGCAGGGGCTTTACGGGGCGGGGCACTGAAGCTTTCTTT

j_gene: TRBJ2-6
d_gene: .
v_gene: TRBV7-2
abundance: .
len: 14
CDR3aa: CASSLESGANVLTF
CDR3nt: TGTGCCAGCAGCTTAGAGAGCGGGGCCAACGTCCTGACTTTC

j_gene: TRBJ2-2
d_gene: TRBD2
v_gene: TRBV15
abundance: .
len: 15
CDR3aa: CATRKRGIYTGELFF
CDR3nt: TGTGCCACCAGGAAGCGGGGTATATACACCGGGGAGCTGTTTTTT

j_gene: TRBJ2-7
d_gene: TRBD2
v_gene: TRBV14
abundance: once
len: 16
CDR3aa: CASSQDGGRSSYEQYF
CDR3nt: TGTGCCAGCAGCCAAGATGGCGGGAGGAGCTCCTACGAGCAGTACTTC

j_gene: TRBJ2-7
d_gene: .
v_gene: TRBV5-4
abundance: .
len: 14
CDR3aa: CASSLGLSASEQYF
CDR3nt: TGTGCCAGCAGCTTGGGCCTCAGTGCTAGCGAGCAGTACTTC

j_gene: TRBJ2-5
d_gene: TRBD2
v_gene: TRBV3-1/TRBV3-2
abundance: .
len: 16
CDR3aa: CASSQGGTSGKETQYF
CDR3nt: TGTGCCAGCAGCCAAGGGGGGACTAGCGGGAAAGAGACCCAGTACTTC

j_gene: TRBJ2-7
d_gene: TRBD1
v_gene: TRBV19
abundance: .
len: 14
CDR3aa: CASSIRDRGHEQYF
CDR3nt: TGTGCCAGTAGTATCCGGGACAGGGGACACGAGCAGTACTTC

j_gene: TRBJ1-4
d_gene: .
v_gene: TRBV18
abundance: .
len: 15
CDR3aa: CASSPANRFNEKLFF
CDR3nt: TGTGCCAGCTCACCAGCTAACAGGTTTAATGAAAAACTGTTTTTT

j_gene: TRBJ1-2
d_gene: .
v_gene: TRBV28
abundance: .
len: 14
CDR3aa: CASREQGFGYGYTF
CDR3nt: TGTGCCAGCAGAGAACAGGGATTTGGCTATGGCTACACCTTC

j_gene: TRBJ2-3
d_gene: TRBD2
v_gene: TRBV6-5
abundance: .
len: 15
CDR3aa: CASRGLAGGFDTQYF
CDR3nt: TGTGCCAGCAGGGGACTAGCGGGAGGGTTCGATACGCAGTATTTT

j_gene: TRBJ1-2
d_gene: TRBD1
v_gene: TRBV27
abundance: .
len: 14
CDR3aa: CASRPTGWVGGYTF
CDR3nt: TGTGCCAGCAGGCCGACAGGGTGGGTCGGAGGCTACACCTTC

j_gene: TRBJ1-1
d_gene: .
v_gene: TRBV6-1
abundance: .
len: 13
CDR3aa: CASSDGGLETAFF
CDR3nt: TGTGCCAGCAGTGACGGGGGGTTGGAGACAGCTTTCTTT

j_gene: TRBJ1-1
d_gene: TRBD1
v_gene: TRBV11-2
abundance: few
len: 12
CDR3aa: CASSRDRERAFF
CDR3nt: TGTGCCAGCAGCCGGGACAGGGAAAGAGCTTTCTTT

j_gene: TRBJ2-1
d_gene: TRBD2
v_gene: TRBV29-1
abundance: .
len: 17
CDR3aa: CSARGTSGRGAYNEQFF
CDR3nt: TGCAGCGCCCGCGGGACTAGCGGGAGAGGGGCCTACAATGAGCAGTTCTTC

j_gene: TRBJ2-1
d_gene: .
v_gene: TRBV15
abundance: .
len: 17
CDR3aa: CATSRDRGRRSYNEQFF
CDR3nt: TGTGCCACCAGCAGAGATCGGGGGAGACGGTCCTACAATGAGCAGTTCTTC

j_gene: TRBJ1-1
d_gene: .
v_gene: TRBV30
abundance: .
len: 11
CDR3aa: CAWRKRDEAFF
CDR3nt: TGTGCCTGGCGCAAGAGGGATGAAGCTTTCTTT